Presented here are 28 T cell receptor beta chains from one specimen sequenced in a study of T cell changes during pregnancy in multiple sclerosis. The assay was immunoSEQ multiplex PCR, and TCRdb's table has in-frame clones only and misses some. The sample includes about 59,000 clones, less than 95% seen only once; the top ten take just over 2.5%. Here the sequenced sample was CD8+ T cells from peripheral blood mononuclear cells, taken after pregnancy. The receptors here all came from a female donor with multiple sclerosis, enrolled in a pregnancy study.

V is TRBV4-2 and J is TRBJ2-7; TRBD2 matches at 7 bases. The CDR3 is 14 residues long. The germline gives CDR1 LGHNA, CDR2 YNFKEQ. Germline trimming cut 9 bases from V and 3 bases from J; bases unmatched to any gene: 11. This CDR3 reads CASASSGLIYEQYF. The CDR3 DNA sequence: TGTGCCAGTGCATCTAGCGGCCTCATCTACGAGCAGTACTTC.

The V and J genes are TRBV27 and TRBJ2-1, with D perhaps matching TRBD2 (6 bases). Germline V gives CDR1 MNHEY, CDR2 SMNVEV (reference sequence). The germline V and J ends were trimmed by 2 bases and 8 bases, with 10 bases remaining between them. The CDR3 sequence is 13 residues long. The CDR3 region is CASSLIGSDEQFF. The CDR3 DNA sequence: TGTGCCAGCAGTTTAATCGGGAGCGATGAGCAGTTCTTC.

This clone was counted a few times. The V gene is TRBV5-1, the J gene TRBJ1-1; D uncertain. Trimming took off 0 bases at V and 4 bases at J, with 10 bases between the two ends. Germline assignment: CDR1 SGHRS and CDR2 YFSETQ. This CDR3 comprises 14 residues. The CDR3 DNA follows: TGCGCCAGCAGCTTGGGAGGGTACGTCACTGAAGCTTTCTTT. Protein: CASSLGGYVTEAFF.

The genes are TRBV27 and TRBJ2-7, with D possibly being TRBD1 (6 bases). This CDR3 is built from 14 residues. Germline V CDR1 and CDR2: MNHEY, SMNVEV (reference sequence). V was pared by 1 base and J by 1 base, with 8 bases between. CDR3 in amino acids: CASSLLGQSYEQYF. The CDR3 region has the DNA TGTGCCAGCAGTTTATTAGGACAGTCCTACGAGCAGTACTTC.

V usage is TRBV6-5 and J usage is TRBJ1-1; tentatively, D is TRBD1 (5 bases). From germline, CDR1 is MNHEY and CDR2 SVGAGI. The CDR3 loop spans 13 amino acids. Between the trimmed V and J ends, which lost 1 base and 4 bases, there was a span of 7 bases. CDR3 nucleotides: TGTGCCAGCAGTTACTTGGGGGGCACTGAAGCTTTCTTT. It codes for CASSYLGGTEAFF.

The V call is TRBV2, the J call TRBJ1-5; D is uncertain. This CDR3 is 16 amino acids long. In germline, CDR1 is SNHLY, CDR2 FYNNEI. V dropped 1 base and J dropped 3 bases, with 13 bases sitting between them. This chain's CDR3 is CASSEVYRGDNQPQHF. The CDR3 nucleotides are TGTGCCAGCAGTGAAGTTTACCGGGGAGACAATCAGCCCCAGCATTTT.

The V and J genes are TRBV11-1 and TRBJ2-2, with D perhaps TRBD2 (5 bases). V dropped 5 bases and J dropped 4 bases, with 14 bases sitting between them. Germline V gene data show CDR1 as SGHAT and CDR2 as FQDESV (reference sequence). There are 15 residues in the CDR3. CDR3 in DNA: TGTGCCAGCAGCCTGGACTGGGGTTCCACCGGGGAGCTGTTTTTT. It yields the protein CASSLDWGSTGELFF.

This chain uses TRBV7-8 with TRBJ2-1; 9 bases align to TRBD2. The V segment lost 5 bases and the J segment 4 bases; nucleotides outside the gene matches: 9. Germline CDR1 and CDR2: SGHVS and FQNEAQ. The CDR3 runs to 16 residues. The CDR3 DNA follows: TGTGCCAGCAGCCTGAAAAGCGGGAGGAGGTACAATGAGCAGTTCTTC. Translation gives CASSLKSGRRYNEQFF.

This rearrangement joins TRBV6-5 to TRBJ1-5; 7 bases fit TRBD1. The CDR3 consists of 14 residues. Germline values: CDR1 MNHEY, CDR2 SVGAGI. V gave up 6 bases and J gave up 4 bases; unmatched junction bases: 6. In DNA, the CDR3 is TGTGCCAGCAGCCTGACAGGGATAAATCAGCCCCAGCATTTT. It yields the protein CASSLTGINQPQHF.

Here the CDR3 reads CASSLPDFQGGETQYF. The CDR3 nucleotides are TGTGCCAGCAGCCTCCCCGATTTCCAGGGAGGGGAGACCCAGTACTTC. This rearrangement joins TRBV21-1 to TRBJ2-5; no check of the table's D call, TRBD2, against the DNA was made. TRBV21-1 is described as a pseudogene. This CDR3 has 16 residues.

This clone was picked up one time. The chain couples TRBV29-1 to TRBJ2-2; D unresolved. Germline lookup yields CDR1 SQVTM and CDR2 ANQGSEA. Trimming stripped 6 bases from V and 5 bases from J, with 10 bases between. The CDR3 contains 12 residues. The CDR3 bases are TGCAGCGTGTATGGGCAGACCGGGGAGCTGTTTTTT. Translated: CSVYGQTGELFF.

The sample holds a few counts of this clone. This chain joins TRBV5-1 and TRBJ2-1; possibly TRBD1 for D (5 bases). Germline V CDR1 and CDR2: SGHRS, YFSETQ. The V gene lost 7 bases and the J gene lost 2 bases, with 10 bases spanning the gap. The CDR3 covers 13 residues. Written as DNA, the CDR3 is TGCGCCAGCCTCGACAGAACCTACAATGAGCAGTTCTTC. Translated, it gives CASLDRTYNEQFF.

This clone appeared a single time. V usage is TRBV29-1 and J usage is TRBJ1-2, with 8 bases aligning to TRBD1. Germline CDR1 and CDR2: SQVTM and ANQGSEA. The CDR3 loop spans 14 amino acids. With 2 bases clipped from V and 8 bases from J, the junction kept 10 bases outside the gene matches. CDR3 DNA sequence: TGCAGCGTTGAATGGCAGGGGGCCCTCCTCGGCTACACCTTC. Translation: CSVEWQGALLGYTF.

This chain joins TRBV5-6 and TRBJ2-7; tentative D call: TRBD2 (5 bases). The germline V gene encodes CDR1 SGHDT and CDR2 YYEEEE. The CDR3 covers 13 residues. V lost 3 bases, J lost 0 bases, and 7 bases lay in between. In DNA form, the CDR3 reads TGTGCCAGCAGCTCGGGGAGCTCCTACGAGCAGTACTTC. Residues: CASSSGSSYEQYF.

The chain's CDR3 is CASSEARGFYEQYF. The CDR3 DNA is TGTGCCAGCAGTGAAGCGCGGGGCTTCTACGAGCAGTACTTC. The gene calls are TRBV2 and TRBJ2-7, with D maybe TRBD2 (6 bases). This CDR3 contains 14 residues. From germline, CDR1 is SNHLY and CDR2 FYNNEI. Trimming stripped 0 bases from V and 3 bases from J, with 9 bases between.

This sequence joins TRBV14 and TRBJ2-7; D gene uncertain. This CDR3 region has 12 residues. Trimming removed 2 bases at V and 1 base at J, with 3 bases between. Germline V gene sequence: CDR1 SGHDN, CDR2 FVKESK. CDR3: CASSQSSYEQYF. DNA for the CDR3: TGTGCCAGCAGCCAATCGTCCTACGAGCAGTACTTC.

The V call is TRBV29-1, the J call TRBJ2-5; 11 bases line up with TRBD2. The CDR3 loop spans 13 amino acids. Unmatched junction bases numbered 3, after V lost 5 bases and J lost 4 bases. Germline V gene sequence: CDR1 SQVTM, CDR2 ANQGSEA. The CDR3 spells CSVTGTSGETQYF. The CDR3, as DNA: TGCAGCGTTACAGGGACTAGCGGAGAGACCCAGTACTTC.

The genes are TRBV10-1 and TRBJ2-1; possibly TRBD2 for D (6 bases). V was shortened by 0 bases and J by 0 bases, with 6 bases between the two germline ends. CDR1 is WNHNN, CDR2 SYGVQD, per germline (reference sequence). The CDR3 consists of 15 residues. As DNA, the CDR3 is TGCGCCAGCAGTGAGTCGCGGGGCTCCTACAATGAGCAGTTCTTC. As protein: CASSESRGSYNEQFF.

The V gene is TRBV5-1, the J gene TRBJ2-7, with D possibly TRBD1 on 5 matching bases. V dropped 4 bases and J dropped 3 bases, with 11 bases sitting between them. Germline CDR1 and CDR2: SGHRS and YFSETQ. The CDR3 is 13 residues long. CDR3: CASSVIRGYEQYF. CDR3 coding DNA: TGCGCCAGCAGCGTCATAAGGGGCTACGAGCAGTACTTC.

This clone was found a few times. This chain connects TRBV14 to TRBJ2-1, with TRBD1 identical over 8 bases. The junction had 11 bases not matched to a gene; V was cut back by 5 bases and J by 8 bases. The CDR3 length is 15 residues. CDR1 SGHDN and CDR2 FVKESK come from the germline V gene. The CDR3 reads CASSVTVTGEDEQFF. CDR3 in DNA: TGTGCCAGCAGCGTTACTGTGACAGGGGAGGATGAGCAGTTCTTC.

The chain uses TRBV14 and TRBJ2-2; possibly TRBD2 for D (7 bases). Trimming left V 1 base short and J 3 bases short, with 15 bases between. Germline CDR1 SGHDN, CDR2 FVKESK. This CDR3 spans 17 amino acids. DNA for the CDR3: TGTGCCAGCAGCCAAGGGTTGGGGGGGCGTCACACCGGGGAGCTGTTTTTT. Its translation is CASSQGLGGRHTGELFF.

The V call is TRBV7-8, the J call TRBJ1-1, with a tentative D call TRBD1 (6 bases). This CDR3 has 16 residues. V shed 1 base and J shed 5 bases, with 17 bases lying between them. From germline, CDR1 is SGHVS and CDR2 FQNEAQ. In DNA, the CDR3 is TGTGCCAGCAGCTTAGATTTCAGGGGAAGTCGGACTGAAGCTTTCTTT. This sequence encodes CASSLDFRGSRTEAFF.

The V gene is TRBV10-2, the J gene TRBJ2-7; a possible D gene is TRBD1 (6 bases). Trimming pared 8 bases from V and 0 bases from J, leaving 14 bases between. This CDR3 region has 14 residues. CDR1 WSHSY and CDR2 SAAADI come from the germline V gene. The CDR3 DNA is TGCGCCAGCCGAACAAGGGGGTACTCCTACGAGCAGTACTTC. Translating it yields CASRTRGYSYEQYF.

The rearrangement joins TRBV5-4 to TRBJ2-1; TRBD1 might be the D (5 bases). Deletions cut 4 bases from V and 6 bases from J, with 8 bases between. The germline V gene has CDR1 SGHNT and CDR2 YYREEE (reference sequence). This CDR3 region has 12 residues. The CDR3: CASSPGLNEQFF. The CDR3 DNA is TGTGCCAGCAGCCCAGGGCTCAATGAGCAGTTCTTC.

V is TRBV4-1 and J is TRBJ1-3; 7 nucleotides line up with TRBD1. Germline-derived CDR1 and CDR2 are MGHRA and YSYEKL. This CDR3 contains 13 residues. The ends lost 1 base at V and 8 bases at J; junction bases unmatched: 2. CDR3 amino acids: CASSQGRGDTIYF. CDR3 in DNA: TGCGCCAGCAGCCAAGGCAGGGGGGACACCATATATTTT.

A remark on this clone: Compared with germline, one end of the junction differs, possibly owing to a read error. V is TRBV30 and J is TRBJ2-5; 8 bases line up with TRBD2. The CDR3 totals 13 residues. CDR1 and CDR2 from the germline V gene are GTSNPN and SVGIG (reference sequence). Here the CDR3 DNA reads TGTGCCGGGAGGAGCGGGAGCGATGTGACCCAGTACTTC. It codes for CAGRSGSDVTQYF.

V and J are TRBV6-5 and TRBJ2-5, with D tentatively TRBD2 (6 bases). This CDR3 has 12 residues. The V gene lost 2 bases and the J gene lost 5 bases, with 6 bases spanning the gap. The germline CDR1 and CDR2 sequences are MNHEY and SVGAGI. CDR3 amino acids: CASSYGGETQYF. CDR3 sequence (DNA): TGTGCCAGCAGTTACGGGGGGGAGACCCAGTACTTC.

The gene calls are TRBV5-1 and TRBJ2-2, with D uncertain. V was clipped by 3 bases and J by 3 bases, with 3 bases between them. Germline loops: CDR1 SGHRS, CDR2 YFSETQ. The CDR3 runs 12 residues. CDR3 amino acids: CASSSYTGELFF. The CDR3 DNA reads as TGCGCCAGCAGCTCCTACACCGGGGAGCTGTTTTTT.